These T cell receptor beta chains were read from a single sample in a study of blood T cell repertoires in COVID-19. Profiling relied on immunoSEQ multiplex PCR, and the TCRdb table lists in-frame clones only, not all of them. This sample carries over 120,000 clones, roughly 80% of them seen once, and the ten largest clones take around 3%. The sample comprised peripheral blood. The source is a woman of 80 years or more with acute or convalescent COVID-19. Both conserved end residues are part of each CDR3. A D gene is named only where the DNA matches it firmly. For some rows the clone size is stated as once, few or many, or as a class when expanded; others skip it.

clone_size j_call d_call v_call cdr3_nt cdr3_aa
. TRBJ1-1 TRBD1 TRBV30 TGTGCCTGGAGTGTAGTTAGTAATTACAGGGGGCTGAACACTGAAGCTTTCTTT CAWSVVSNYRGLNTEAFF
few TRBJ2-3 TRBD1 TRBV5-4 TGTGCCAGCAGATTGGGGACAGCCTATAGCACAGATACGCAGTATTTT CASRLGTAYSTDTQYF
once TRBJ2-2 . TRBV7-8 TGTGCCAGCAGCTCGAGGGCGGGCGCGCGGACCGGGGAGCTGTTTTTT CASSSRAGARTGELFF
. TRBJ2-7 . TRBV27 TGTGCCAGCAGTTTATCACGGGTTCCCCCCTACGAGCAGTACTTC CASSLSRVPPYEQYF
. TRBJ2-7 . TRBV6-2/TRBV6-3 TGTGCCAGCAGTTACTCGAAGGCAGGGGCACCCTCCTACGAGCAGTACTTC CASSYSKAGAPSYEQYF
. TRBJ1-5 . TRBV4-2 TGTGCCAGCAGCCAAGAGGGGGCCCCTAATCAGCCCCAGCATTTT CASSQEGAPNQPQHF
. TRBJ1-2 . TRBV6-6 TGTGCCAGCAGTTACGGGGCCGTCGATGGCTACACCTTC CASSYGAVDGYTF
. TRBJ1-1 . TRBV10-1 TGCGCCAGCAGGACCGACGGCGGCGGGAGCACTGAAGCTTTCTTT CASRTDGGGSTEAFF
. TRBJ2-1 . TRBV18 TGTGCCAGCTCACGACAGCTTGCCTACAATGAGCAGTTCTTC CASSRQLAYNEQFF
. TRBJ1-3 TRBD1 TRBV6-6 TGTGCCAGCAGTTACCGGGACAGGGGAAACACCATATATTTT CASSYRDRGNTIYF
. TRBJ1-6 TRBD1 TRBV6-5 TGTGCCAGCAGTTACAATCTAAGACAGGGCAGTTCACCCCTCCACTTT CASSYNLRQGSSPLHF
. TRBJ1-5 . TRBV6-2/TRBV6-3 TGTGCCAGCAGTTACGGCCGGCGGGCCCAGCCCCAGCATTTT CASSYGRRAQPQHF
few TRBJ2-1 TRBD2 TRBV2 TGTGCCAGCAGTGACCAGACTAGCGGGGGTGGGAATGAGCAGTTCTTC CASSDQTSGGGNEQFF